This TCR beta chain appears in the sequencing data of a study of blood T cells in healthy people across ages. Using a J-beta primer mix together with a sample-barcoded 5' primer, a second PCR was run for about 7 to 12 cycles. TCRdb fed the 5' RACE reads into MiXCR, producing one record per CDR3 protein. The table lists more than 700,000 distinct CDR3 sequences, around half of them singletons. Extraction of total RNA produced a minimum of 6 micrograms from each sample. Points on this clonotype: Its specificity is not known.

The study's findings and limits: More naive CD4+ cells and higher diversity marked long-lived donors relative to aged donors. A roughly linear age-dependent decrease characterized TCR beta diversity per million T cells. It was held that diversity estimates obtained from one million T cells represented underestimates.

This receptor was identified in a man older than 75 in good health. Specimen: blood.

The CDR3, as DNA: TGCGCCAGCAGACCGACAGGGGGGATGAACGAGCAGTACTTC. Protein: CASRPTGGMNEQYF. This chain joins TRBV5-1 and TRBJ2-7; TRBD1 matches at 9 bases. The junction had 8 bases not matched to a gene; V was cut back by 5 bases and J by 5 bases. The germline V gene has CDR1 SGHRS and CDR2 YFSETQ. The CDR3 extends over 14 amino acids. The whole variable domain, filled in from reference TRBV5-1 and TRBJ2-7, reads KAGVTQTPRYLIKTRGQQVTLSCSPISGHRSVSWYQQTPGQGLQFLFEYFSETQRNKGNFPGRFSGRQFSNSRSEMNVSTLELGDSALYLCASRPTGGMNEQYFGPGTRLTVT.